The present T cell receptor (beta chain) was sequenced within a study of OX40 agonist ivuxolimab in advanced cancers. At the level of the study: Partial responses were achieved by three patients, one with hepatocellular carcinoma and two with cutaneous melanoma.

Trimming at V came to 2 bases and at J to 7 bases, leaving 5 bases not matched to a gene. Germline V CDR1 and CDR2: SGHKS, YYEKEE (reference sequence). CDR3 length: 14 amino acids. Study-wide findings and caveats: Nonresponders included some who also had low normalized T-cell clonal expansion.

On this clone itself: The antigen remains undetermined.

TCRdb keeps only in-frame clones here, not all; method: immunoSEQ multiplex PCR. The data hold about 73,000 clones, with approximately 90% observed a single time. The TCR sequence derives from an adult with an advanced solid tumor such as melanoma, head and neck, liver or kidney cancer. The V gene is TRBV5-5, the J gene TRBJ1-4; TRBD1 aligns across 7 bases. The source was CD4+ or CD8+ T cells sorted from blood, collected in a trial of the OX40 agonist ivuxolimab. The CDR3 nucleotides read TGTGCCAGCAGCTTAGGGGGCGTAAGTGAAAAACTGTTTTTT. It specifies CASSLGGVSEKLFF. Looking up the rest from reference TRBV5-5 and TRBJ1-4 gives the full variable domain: DAGVTQSPTHLIKTRGQQVTLRCSPISGHKSVSWYQQVLGQGPQFIFQYYEKEERGRGNFPDRFSARQFPNYSSELNVNALLLGDSALYLCASSLGGVSEKLFFGSGTQLSVL.